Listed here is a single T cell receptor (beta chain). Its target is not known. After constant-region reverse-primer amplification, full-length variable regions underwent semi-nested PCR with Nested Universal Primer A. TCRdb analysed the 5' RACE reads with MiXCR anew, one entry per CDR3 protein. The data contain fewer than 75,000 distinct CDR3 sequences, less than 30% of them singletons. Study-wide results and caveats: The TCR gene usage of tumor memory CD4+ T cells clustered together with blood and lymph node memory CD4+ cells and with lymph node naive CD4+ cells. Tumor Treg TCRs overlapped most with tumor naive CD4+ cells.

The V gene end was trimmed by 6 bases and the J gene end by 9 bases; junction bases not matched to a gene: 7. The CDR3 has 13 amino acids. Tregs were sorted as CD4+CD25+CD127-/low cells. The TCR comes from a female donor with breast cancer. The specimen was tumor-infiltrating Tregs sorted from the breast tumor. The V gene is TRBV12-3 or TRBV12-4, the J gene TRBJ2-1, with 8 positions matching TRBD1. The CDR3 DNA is TGTGCCAGCAGGCTACAGGGGGATACTGAGCAGTTCTTC. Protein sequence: CASRLQGDTEQFF.